The 4 T cell receptor beta chains below were found in one sample sequenced in a study of OX40 agonist ivuxolimab in advanced cancers. Assay: immunoSEQ multiplex PCR; the TCRdb copy retains only in-frame clones and omits some. The sample contains 50,000 to 55,000 clones, 80% to 90% of which appear only once. Sequenced material: CD4+ or CD8+ T cells sorted from blood, taken in a trial of the OX40 agonist ivuxolimab. These receptors originate from an adult with an advanced solid tumor such as melanoma, head and neck, liver or kidney cancer.

DNA of the CDR3: TGCGCCAGCAGCTCCACAGGCACAGATACGCAGTATTTT. It translates to CASSSTGTDTQYF. This chain connects TRBV5-1 to TRBJ2-3; no clear D gene. V lost 3 bases to trimming and J lost 1 base, with 6 bases between them. The CDR3 is 13 residues long. CDR1 is SGHRS and CDR2 is YFSETQ in the germline V gene.

The chain has TRBV5-5 and TRBJ2-7; weak D call: TRBD1 (5 bases). This CDR3 has 13 residues. The germline V gene encodes CDR1 SGHKS and CDR2 YYEKEE (reference sequence). Trimming removed 4 bases from V and 3 bases from J, with 11 bases in between. For the CDR3, the DNA is TGTGCCAGCAGCCTAGACAGATACTACGAGCAGTACTTC. It specifies CASSLDRYYEQYF.

This clone was seen only once. The rearrangement uses TRBV7-9 and TRBJ1-2; maybe TRBD1 (6 bases). The CDR3 loop spans 14 amino acids. Trimming took off 5 bases at V and 0 bases at J, with 10 bases between the two ends. Germline V gives CDR1 SEHNR, CDR2 FQNEAQ (reference sequence). Here the CDR3 reads CASSHRVANYGYTF. In nucleotides, the CDR3 is TGTGCCAGCAGCCACAGGGTTGCTAACTATGGCTACACCTTC.

The chain combines TRBV14 with TRBJ1-2; no firm D call. The ends were cut back, 0 bases at V and 4 bases at J, with 9 bases in the middle. The CDR3 runs 14 residues. From germline, CDR1 is SGHDN and CDR2 FVKESK. CDR3 sequence (DNA): TGTGCCAGCAGCCAAGATTTACGGAGCTATGGCTACACCTTC. Translation gives CASSQDLRSYGYTF.